This T cell receptor beta chain originates from a study of regulatory dendritic cells for organ transplantation. Study-wide context: Day 6 dendritic cell cultures were stimulated with LPS. General study findings and limits: Memory CD8+ T cells were the most oligoclonal; naive cells were highly diverse. Memory CD8+ clonal expansion seemed more limited with regulatory than mature dendritic cells.

As regards this clone: No antigen is known for it.

Generated by immunoSEQ multiplex PCR, the TCRdb table keeps only in-frame clones and is missing some. The table lists about 10,000 clones, approximately 84% of them singletons. Sorted T cells were CFSE-labeled and cultured 5 days with allogeneic regulatory or mature dendritic cells at 1:10. Memory T cells were CD45RO+, naive were CD45RA+, sorted by FACS. Between the trimmed V and J ends, which lost 3 bases and 6 bases, there was a span of 15 bases. Germline CDR1 reads WNHNN; CDR2 reads SYGVQD (reference sequence). This CDR3 contains 14 residues. Specimen: memory CD4+ T cells from blood cultured with dendritic cells. Subset noted: CD45RO+ memory T cells. The origin of this receptor is a human donor in good health. The gene calls are TRBV10-1 and TRBJ2-7, with D perhaps matching TRBD2 (7 bases). CDR3 protein: CASSDRGASTEQYF. In DNA, the CDR3 is TGCGCCAGCAGTGACCGGGGGGCTTCAACCGAGCAGTACTTC.